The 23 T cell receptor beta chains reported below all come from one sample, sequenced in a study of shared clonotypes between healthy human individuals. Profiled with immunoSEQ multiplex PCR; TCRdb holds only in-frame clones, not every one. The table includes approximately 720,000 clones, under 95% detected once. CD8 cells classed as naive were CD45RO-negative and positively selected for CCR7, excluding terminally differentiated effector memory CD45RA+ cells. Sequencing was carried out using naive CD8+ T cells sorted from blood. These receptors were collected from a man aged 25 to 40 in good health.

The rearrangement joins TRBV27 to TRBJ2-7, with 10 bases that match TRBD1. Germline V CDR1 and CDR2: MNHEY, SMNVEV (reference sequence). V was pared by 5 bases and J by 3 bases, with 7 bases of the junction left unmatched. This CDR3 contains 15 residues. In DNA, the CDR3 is TGTGCCAGCAGTACGCCCGGGACAGGGGACTACGAGCAGTACTTC. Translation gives CASSTPGTGDYEQYF.

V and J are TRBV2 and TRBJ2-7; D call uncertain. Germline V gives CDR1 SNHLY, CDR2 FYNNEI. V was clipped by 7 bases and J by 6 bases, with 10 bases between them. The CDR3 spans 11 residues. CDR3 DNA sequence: TGTGCCAGCATGGGTCGTCTCGAGCAGTACTTC. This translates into CASMGRLEQYF.

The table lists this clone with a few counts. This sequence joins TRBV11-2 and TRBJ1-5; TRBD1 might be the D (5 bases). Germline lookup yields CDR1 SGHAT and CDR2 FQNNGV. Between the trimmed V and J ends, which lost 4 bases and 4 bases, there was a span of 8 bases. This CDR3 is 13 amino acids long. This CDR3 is CASSWDPNQPQHF. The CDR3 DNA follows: TGTGCCAGCAGCTGGGACCCGAATCAGCCCCAGCATTTT.

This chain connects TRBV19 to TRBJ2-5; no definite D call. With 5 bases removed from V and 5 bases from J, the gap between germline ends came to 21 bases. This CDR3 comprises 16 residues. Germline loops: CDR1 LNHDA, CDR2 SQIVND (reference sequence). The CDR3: CASSPRVVGSLETQYF. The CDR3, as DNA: TGTGCCAGTAGTCCGCGAGTGGTCGGATCCTTGGAGACCCAGTACTTC.

Written as DNA, the CDR3 is TGTGCCAGCAGCTTGACTACCACAGATACGCAGTATTTT. Translation: CASSLTTTDTQYF. The rearrangement joins TRBV13 to TRBJ2-3; TRBD2 might be the D (5 bases). The V gene lost 3 bases and the J gene lost 2 bases, with 6 bases spanning the gap. CDR3 size: 13 residues. The V gene's germline CDR1 is PRHDT and CDR2 FYEKMQ (reference sequence).

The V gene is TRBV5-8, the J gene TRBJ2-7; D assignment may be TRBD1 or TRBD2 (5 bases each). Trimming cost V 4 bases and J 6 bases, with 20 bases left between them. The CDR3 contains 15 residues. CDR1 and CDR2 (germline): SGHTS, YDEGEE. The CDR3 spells CASSLRQGARGEQYF. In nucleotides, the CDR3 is TGTGCCAGCAGCCTACGTCAAGGGGCCCGGGGCGAGCAGTACTTC.

The CDR3 loop reads CASFPWTVGGNTIYF. Written as DNA, the CDR3 is TGTGCCAGCTTTCCCTGGACAGTTGGTGGAAACACCATATATTTT. The chain employs TRBV13 and TRBJ1-3, with D possibly matching TRBD1 (6 bases). The V end was cut by 8 bases, the J end by 3 bases, with 17 bases between. In germline, CDR1 is PRHDT, CDR2 FYEKMQ (reference sequence). The CDR3 has 15 residues.

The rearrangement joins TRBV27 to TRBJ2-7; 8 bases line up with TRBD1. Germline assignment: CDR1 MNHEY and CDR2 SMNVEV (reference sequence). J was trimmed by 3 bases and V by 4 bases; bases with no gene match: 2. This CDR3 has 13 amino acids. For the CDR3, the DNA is TGTGCCAGCAGTTGGACAGGGAACTACGAGCAGTACTTC. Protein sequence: CASSWTGNYEQYF.

The chain's CDR3 is CAWSRWTEAFF. CDR3 nucleotides: TGTGCCTGGAGCCGTTGGACTGAAGCTTTCTTT. This rearrangement joins TRBV30 to TRBJ1-1; D not resolved. CDR3 length: 11 residues. Between the trimmed V and J ends, which lost 3 bases and 5 bases, there was a span of 7 bases. Germline V gives CDR1 GTSNPN, CDR2 SVGIG (reference sequence).

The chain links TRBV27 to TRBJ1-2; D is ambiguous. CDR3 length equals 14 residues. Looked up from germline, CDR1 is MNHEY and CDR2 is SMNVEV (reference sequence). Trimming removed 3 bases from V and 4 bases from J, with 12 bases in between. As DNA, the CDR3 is TGTGCCAGCAGTTTCTACGAGACCGGCTATGGCTACACCTTC. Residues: CASSFYETGYGYTF.

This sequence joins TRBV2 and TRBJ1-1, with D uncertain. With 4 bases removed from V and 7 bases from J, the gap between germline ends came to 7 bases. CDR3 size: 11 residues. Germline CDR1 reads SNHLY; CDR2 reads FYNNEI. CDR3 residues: CASSGGLEAFF. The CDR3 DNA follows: TGTGCCAGCAGTGGAGGGCTTGAAGCTTTCTTT. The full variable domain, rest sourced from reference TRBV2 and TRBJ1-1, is EPEVTQTPSHQVTQMGQEVILRCVPISNHLYFYWYRQILGQKVEFLVSFYNNEISEKSEIFDDQFSVERPDGSNFTLKIRSTKLEDSAMYFCASSGGLEAFFGQGTRLTVV.

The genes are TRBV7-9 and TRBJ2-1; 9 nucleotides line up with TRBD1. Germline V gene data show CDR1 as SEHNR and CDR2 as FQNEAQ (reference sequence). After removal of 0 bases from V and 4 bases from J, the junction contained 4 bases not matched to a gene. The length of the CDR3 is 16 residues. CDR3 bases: TGTGCCAGCAGCTTAGCTCGGACAGGGGTGTACAATGAGCAGTTCTTC. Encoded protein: CASSLARTGVYNEQFF.

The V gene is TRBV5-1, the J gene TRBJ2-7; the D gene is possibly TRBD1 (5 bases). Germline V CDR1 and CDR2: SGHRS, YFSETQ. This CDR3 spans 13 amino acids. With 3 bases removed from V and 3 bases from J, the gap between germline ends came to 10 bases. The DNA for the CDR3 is TGCGCCAGCAGCTCAACAGGCTTCTACGAGCAGTACTTC. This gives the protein CASSSTGFYEQYF.

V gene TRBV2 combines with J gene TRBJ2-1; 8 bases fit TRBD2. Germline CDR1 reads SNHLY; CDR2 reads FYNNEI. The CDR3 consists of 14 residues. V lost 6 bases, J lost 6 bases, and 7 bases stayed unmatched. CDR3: CASRGAGVLNEQFF. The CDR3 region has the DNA TGTGCCAGCAGGGGAGCGGGAGTGCTCAATGAGCAGTTCTTC.

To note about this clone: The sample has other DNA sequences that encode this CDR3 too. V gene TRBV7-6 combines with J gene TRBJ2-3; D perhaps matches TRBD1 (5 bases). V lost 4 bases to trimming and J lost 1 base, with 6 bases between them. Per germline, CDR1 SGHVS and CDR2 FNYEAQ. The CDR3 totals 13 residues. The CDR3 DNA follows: TGTGCCAGCAGCTCGACAGGCACAGATACGCAGTATTTT. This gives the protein CASSSTGTDTQYF.

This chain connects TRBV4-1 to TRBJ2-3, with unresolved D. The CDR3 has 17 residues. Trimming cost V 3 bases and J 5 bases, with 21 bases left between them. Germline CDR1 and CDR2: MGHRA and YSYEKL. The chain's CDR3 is CASSHAPGSPAQDTQYF. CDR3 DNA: TGCGCCAGCAGCCACGCCCCGGGCAGTCCTGCTCAAGATACGCAGTATTTT.

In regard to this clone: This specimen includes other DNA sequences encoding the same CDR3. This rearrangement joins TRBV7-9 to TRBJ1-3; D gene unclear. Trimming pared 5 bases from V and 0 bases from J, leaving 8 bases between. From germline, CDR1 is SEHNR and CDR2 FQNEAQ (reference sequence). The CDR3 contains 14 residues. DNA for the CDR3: TGTGCCAGCAGCGGCCGAGACTCTGGAAACACCATATATTTT. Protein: CASSGRDSGNTIYF.

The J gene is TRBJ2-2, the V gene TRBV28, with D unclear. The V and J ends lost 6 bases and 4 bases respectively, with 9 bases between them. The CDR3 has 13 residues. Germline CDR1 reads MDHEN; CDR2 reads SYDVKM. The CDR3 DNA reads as TGTGCCAGCAGCTCACTCGGCACCGGGGAGCTGTTTTTT. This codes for CASSSLGTGELFF.

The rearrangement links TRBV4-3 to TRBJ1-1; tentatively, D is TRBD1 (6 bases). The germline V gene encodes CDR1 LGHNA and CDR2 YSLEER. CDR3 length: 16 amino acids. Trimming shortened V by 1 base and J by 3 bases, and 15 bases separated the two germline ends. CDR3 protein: CASSQVHGQGYTEAFF. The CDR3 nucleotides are TGCGCCAGCAGCCAAGTGCACGGGCAGGGGTACACTGAAGCTTTCTTT.

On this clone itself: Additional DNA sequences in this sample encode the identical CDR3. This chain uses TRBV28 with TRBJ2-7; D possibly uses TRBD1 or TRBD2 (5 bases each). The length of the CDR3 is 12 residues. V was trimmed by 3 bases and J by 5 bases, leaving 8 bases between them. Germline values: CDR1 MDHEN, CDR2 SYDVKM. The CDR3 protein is CASSLRGDEQYF. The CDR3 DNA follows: TGTGCCAGCAGTTTGAGGGGCGACGAGCAGTACTTC.

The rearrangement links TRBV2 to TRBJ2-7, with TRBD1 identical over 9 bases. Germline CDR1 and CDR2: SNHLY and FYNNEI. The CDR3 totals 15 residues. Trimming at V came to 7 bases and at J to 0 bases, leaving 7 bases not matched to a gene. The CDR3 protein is CASTEDRGSSYEQYF. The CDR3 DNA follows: TGTGCCAGCACCGAAGACAGGGGGTCCTCCTACGAGCAGTACTTC.

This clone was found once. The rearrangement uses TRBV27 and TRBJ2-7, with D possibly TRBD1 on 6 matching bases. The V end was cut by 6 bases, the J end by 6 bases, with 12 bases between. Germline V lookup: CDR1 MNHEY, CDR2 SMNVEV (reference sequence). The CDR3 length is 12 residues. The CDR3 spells CASRYGTLEQYF. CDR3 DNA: TGTGCCAGCAGATACGGGACACTCGAGCAGTACTTC.

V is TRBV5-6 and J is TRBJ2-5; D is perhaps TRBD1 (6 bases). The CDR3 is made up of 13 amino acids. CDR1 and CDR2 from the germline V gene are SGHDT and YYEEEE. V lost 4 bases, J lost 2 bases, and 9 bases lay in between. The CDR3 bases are TGTGCCAGCAGCCCCGGGACACAAGAGACCCAGTACTTC. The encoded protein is CASSPGTQETQYF.